This passage covers 32 T cell receptor beta chains from one sample sequenced in a study of OX40 agonist ivuxolimab in advanced cancers. Sequenced by immunoSEQ multiplex PCR; TCRdb stores in-frame clones only, minus some. Among tens of thousands of clones listed, approximately 86% were seen once. The source was CD4+ or CD8+ T cells sorted from blood, collected in a trial of the OX40 agonist ivuxolimab. The receptors were sampled from an adult with an advanced solid tumor such as melanoma, head and neck, liver or kidney cancer.

The chain is built from TRBV10-2 and TRBJ2-2; D not certain. The germline V and J ends were trimmed by 4 bases and 1 base, with 10 bases remaining between them. Germline V gene data show CDR1 as WSHSY and CDR2 as SAAADI. This CDR3 region has 15 residues. As DNA, the CDR3 is TGCGCCAGCAGTGCCCCAGGCGGGAACACCGGGGAGCTGTTTTTT. Translated, it gives CASSAPGGNTGELFF.

The rearrangement joins TRBV27 to TRBJ2-1; possibly TRBD1 or TRBD2 for D (5 bases each). This CDR3 spans 15 amino acids. The germline gives CDR1 MNHEY, CDR2 SMNVEV (reference sequence). V lost 5 bases and J lost 4, with 15 bases in between. The CDR3 loop is CASSTGPPRYNEQFF. The CDR3 DNA reads TGTGCCAGCAGTACGGGACCTCCTCGTTACAATGAGCAGTTCTTC.

The chain employs TRBV11-2 and TRBJ2-1, with D possibly being TRBD1 (5 bases). The length of the CDR3 is 15 residues. V lost 2 bases, J lost 5 bases, and 13 bases lay in between. In germline, CDR1 is SGHAT, CDR2 FQNNGV. CDR3 DNA: TGTGCCAGCAGCTTAAATCGTGACAGTCACAATGAGCAGTTCTTC. Protein product: CASSLNRDSHNEQFF.

The chain couples TRBV29-1 to TRBJ2-5; D is uncertain. V was trimmed by 4 bases and J by 5 bases, leaving 5 bases between them. This CDR3 is 10 amino acids long. Germline assignment: CDR1 SQVTM and CDR2 ANQGSEA. The CDR3 sequence: CSVVGETQYF. The CDR3 nucleotides are TGCAGCGTTGTAGGGGAGACCCAGTACTTC.

This chain uses TRBV2 with TRBJ1-2; D unresolved. This CDR3 has 15 amino acids. V lost 10 bases and J 3 bases, leaving 21 bases between the germline ends. Germline values: CDR1 SNHLY, CDR2 FYNNEI. The CDR3: CANTERRDGDYGYTF. Written as DNA, the CDR3 is TGTGCCAACACGGAGAGGAGGGATGGTGACTATGGCTACACCTTC.

The V and J genes are TRBV11-2 and TRBJ2-7, with TRBD1 as a possible D gene (6 bases). Germline CDR1 is SGHAT and CDR2 is FQNNGV. V dropped 3 bases and J dropped 4 bases, with 13 bases sitting between them. There are 14 residues in the CDR3. CDR3 DNA sequence: TGTGCCAGCAGCTTGGCGTCAGGACAGTACGAGCAGTACTTC. Protein sequence: CASSLASGQYEQYF.

The rearrangement uses TRBV6-5 and TRBJ1-1; D is ambiguous. Germline lookup yields CDR1 MNHEY and CDR2 SVGAGI. This CDR3 is 14 amino acids long. With 2 bases removed from V and 0 bases from J, the gap between germline ends came to 7 bases. The CDR3 is CASSYGIMNTEAFF. The CDR3 DNA sequence: TGTGCCAGCAGTTACGGCATCATGAACACTGAAGCTTTCTTT.

This chain connects TRBV2 to TRBJ2-3; D gene ambiguous. V was clipped by 3 bases and J by 5 bases, with 12 bases between them. This CDR3 is built from 14 residues. Germline CDR1 is SNHLY and CDR2 is FYNNEI. The CDR3 region has the DNA TGTGCCAGCAGTGATATGGGGAAGTTAGATACGCAGTATTTT. It encodes CASSDMGKLDTQYF.

This clone has just one count. Other nucleotide sequences from this sample produce the same CDR3. V gene TRBV5-1 combines with J gene TRBJ2-7, with a possible D match to TRBD2 (6 bases). The CDR3 spans 18 residues. In germline, CDR1 is SGHRS, CDR2 YFSETQ. Trimming shortened V by 2 bases and J by 2 bases, and 23 bases separated the two germline ends. CDR3 sequence reads: CASSLLTSRNKVPYEQYF. Here the CDR3 DNA reads TGCGCCAGCAGCTTACTGACTAGTCGGAACAAAGTACCCTACGAGCAGTACTTC. Combining the CDR3 with reference TRBV5-1 and TRBJ2-7 gives the whole variable domain KAGVTQTPRYLIKTRGQQVTLSCSPISGHRSVSWYQQTPGQGLQFLFEYFSETQRNKGNFPGRFSGRQFSNSRSEMNVSTLELGDSALYLCASSLLTSRNKVPYEQYFGPGTRLTVT.

The CDR3 reads CASSPMGQTDQTYEQYF. The CDR3 DNA reads as TGTGCCAGCAGTCCAATGGGACAGACAGATCAAACCTACGAGCAGTACTTC. The chain employs TRBV28 and TRBJ2-7; TRBD1 agrees at 7 bases. Per the germline V gene, CDR1 is MDHEN and CDR2 is SYDVKM. The CDR3 contains 17 residues. V shed 5 bases and J 2 bases; nucleotides not matched to a gene: 15.

The rearrangement uses TRBV6-5 and TRBJ2-1; possibly TRBD1 for D (7 bases). Germline CDR1 and CDR2: MNHEY and SVGAGI. The CDR3 consists of 14 residues. Trimming removed 0 bases at V and 10 bases at J, with 13 bases between. Written as DNA, the CDR3 is TGTGCCAGCAGTTACTCCGGAGGGGGCGCGGAGCAGTTCTTC. It yields the protein CASSYSGGGAEQFF.

The chain joins TRBV28 to TRBJ1-5; TRBD1 agrees at 11 bases. Per germline, CDR1 MDHEN and CDR2 SYDVKM. Trimming at V came to 3 bases and at J to 0 bases, leaving 7 bases not matched to a gene. The CDR3 loop spans 18 amino acids. Here the CDR3 DNA reads TGTGCCAGCAGTTTCGGGACAGGGGGGGCCTATAGCAATCAGCCCCAGCATTTT. Protein: CASSFGTGGAYSNQPQHF.

The V call is TRBV21-1, the J call TRBJ1-2. TRBV21-1 is shown as a pseudogene. The CDR3 length is 13 residues. In DNA form, the CDR3 reads TGTGCCAGCAGCAAAGAAGGGTCGATCGGCTACACCTTC. Amino acid sequence: CASSKEGSIGYTF.

In this sample, this clone turned up a few times. CDR3 nucleotides: TGTGCCTGGATGACCCCCCAGCCTGAAGCTTTCTTT. Amino acids: CAWMTPQPEAFF. The V call is TRBV30, the J call TRBJ1-1; no definite D call. The CDR3 is made up of 12 amino acids. From germline, CDR1 is GTSNPN and CDR2 SVGIG (reference sequence). Trimming took 4 bases from V and 6 from J, leaving 12 bases between them.

This clone was seen only a few times. The J gene is TRBJ2-1, the V gene TRBV7-9, with D possibly being TRBD1 (5 bases). From germline, CDR1 is SEHNR and CDR2 FQNEAQ (reference sequence). Deletions cut 7 bases from V and 3 bases from J, with 16 bases between. CDR3 length equals 15 residues. The CDR3: CASTPAEGHYNEQFF. CDR3 DNA: TGTGCCAGCACCCCGGCCGAAGGACACTACAATGAGCAGTTCTTC. Looking up the rest from reference TRBV7-9 and TRBJ2-1 gives the full variable domain: DTGVSQNPRHKITKRGQNVTFRCDPISEHNRLYWYRQTLGQGPEFLTYFQNEAQLEKSRLLSDRFSAERPKGSFSTLEIQRTEQGDSAMYLCASTPAEGHYNEQFFGPGTRLTVL.

The J gene is TRBJ2-3, the V gene TRBV27; no firm D call. Germline lookup yields CDR1 MNHEY and CDR2 SMNVEV (reference sequence). The CDR3 is 12 amino acids. The V end lost 5 bases, the J end lost 0 bases, and 3 bases lay between the germline ends. CDR3 loop: CASSLSTDTQYF. CDR3 coding DNA: TGTGCCAGCAGTCTTAGCACAGATACGCAGTATTTT.

The chain carries TRBV6-5 and TRBJ1-1; D uncertain. Per the germline V gene, CDR1 is MNHEY and CDR2 is SVGAGI. V was cut by 6 bases and J by 6 bases, with 11 bases left in between. The CDR3 totals 12 residues. CDR3 DNA sequence: TGTGCCAGCAGAGCTGGAGCGGCTGAAGCTTTCTTT. This codes for CASRAGAAEAFF.

V usage is TRBV6-1 and J usage is TRBJ1-5; D unclear. Germline V gene sequence: CDR1 MNHNS, CDR2 SASEGT. The CDR3 extends over 15 amino acids. V lost 6 bases to trimming and J lost 0 bases, with 12 bases between them. This CDR3 reads CASSPTFYSNQPQHF. The CDR3 region has the DNA TGTGCCAGCAGCCCGACTTTTTATAGCAATCAGCCCCAGCATTTT.

CDR3 in DNA: TGTGCCAGCAGTGTAGGACAGGGATTGAACGAGCAGTACTTC. Protein product: CASSVGQGLNEQYF. The chain uses TRBV2 and TRBJ2-7, with 8 bases lining up with TRBD1. Germline CDR1 SNHLY, CDR2 FYNNEI. The J segment lost 5 bases and the V segment lost 4 bases, leaving 7 bases of the junction unmatched. The CDR3 is made up of 14 amino acids. Variable domain in full (rest from reference TRBV2 and TRBJ2-7): EPEVTQTPSHQVTQMGQEVILRCVPISNHLYFYWYRQILGQKVEFLVSFYNNEISEKSEIFDDQFSVERPDGSNFTLKIRSTKLEDSAMYFCASSVGQGLNEQYFGPGTRLTVT.

This sequence joins TRBV7-9 and TRBJ2-1; 8 nucleotides match TRBD2. J lost 1 base, V lost 5 bases, and 4 bases had no gene match. Germline lookup yields CDR1 SEHNR and CDR2 FQNEAQ (reference sequence). The CDR3 sequence is 15 residues long. The CDR3 sequence: CASSSGSPSYNEQFF. CDR3 bases: TGTGCCAGCAGCAGCGGGAGTCCATCCTACAATGAGCAGTTCTTC.

The V call is TRBV7-9, the J call TRBJ2-7, with D perhaps matching TRBD2 (5 bases). The germline V and J ends were trimmed by 0 bases and 4 bases, with 7 bases remaining between them. The CDR3 is 13 amino acids. Per germline, CDR1 SEHNR and CDR2 FQNEAQ (reference sequence). CDR3 bases: TGTGCCAGCAGCTTAGCGAGGGAATACGAGCAGTACTTC. It yields the protein CASSLAREYEQYF.

The V call is TRBV4-2, the J call TRBJ2-7, with 9 bases lining up with TRBD1. V lost 4 bases, J lost 4 bases, and 11 bases stayed unmatched. CDR3 size: 16 residues. Germline V gene lookup returns CDR1 LGHNA and CDR2 YNFKEQ. Here the CDR3 DNA reads TGTGCCAGCAGCCCCCGGACAGGGGATATTAGATACGAGCAGTACTTC. Encoded protein: CASSPRTGDIRYEQYF.

A single count supports this clone. The gene calls are TRBV10-2 and TRBJ2-2; unclear D gene. The CDR3 runs 14 residues. Germline V gene sequence: CDR1 WSHSY, CDR2 SAAADI. V lost 7 bases and J 1 base, leaving 10 bases between the germline ends. CDR3 bases: TGCGCCAGCAAAGACCCAGGGAACACCGGGGAGCTGTTTTTT. Its protein is CASKDPGNTGELFF.

The chain recombines TRBV19 with TRBJ2-1; the D call may be TRBD1 or TRBD2 (5 bases each). The germline CDR1 and CDR2 sequences are LNHDA and SQIVND (reference sequence). Trimming removed 0 bases at V and 1 base at J, with 16 bases between. This CDR3 has 18 amino acids. The CDR3 DNA follows: TGTGCCAGTAGTATAGAGAGTATGGGGACCGATTCCTACAATGAGCAGTTCTTC. Translation: CASSIESMGTDSYNEQFF.

The chain combines TRBV29-1 with TRBJ1-2, with unresolved D. Trimming pared 5 bases from V and 6 bases from J, leaving 10 bases between. The CDR3 has 11 residues. The germline CDR1 and CDR2 sequences are SQVTM and ANQGSEA. CDR3 sequence (DNA): TGCAGCGTTATTAGCTTAGATGGCTACACCTTC. This codes for CSVISLDGYTF. Based on the CDR3 plus reference TRBV29-1 and TRBJ1-2, the full variable domain is SAVISQKPSRDICQRGTSLTIQCQVDSQVTMMFWYRQQPGQSLTLIATANQGSEATYESGFVIDKFPISRPNLTFSTLTVSNMSPEDSSIYLCSVISLDGYTFGSGTRLTVV.

Here the CDR3 DNA reads TGTGCCAGCAGCTTACGGTCGGCCATCTATGGCTACACCTTC. Its translation is CASSLRSAIYGYTF. The chain combines TRBV5-4 with TRBJ1-2; D gene unclear. Germline V gene sequence: CDR1 SGHNT, CDR2 YYREEE (reference sequence). There are 14 residues in the CDR3. Trimming pared 2 bases from V and 4 bases from J, leaving 12 bases between. Full variable domain (missing parts from reference TRBV5-4 and TRBJ1-2): ETGVTQSPTHLIKTRGQQVTLRCSSQSGHNTVSWYQQALGQGPQFIFQYYREEENGRGNFPPRFSGLQFPNYSSELNVNALELDDSALYLCASSLRSAIYGYTFGSGTRLTVV.

The V gene is TRBV4-3, the J gene TRBJ2-2, with 7 bases aligning to TRBD1. V lost 1 base and J lost 4; bases outside the gene matches: 0. The germline V gene has CDR1 LGHNA and CDR2 YSLEER. The CDR3 is made up of 14 amino acids. The CDR3 DNA sequence: TGCGCCAGCAGCCAAGGGACAGGCACCGGGGAGCTGTTTTTT. This encodes CASSQGTGTGELFF.

V is TRBV9 and J is TRBJ1-1, with D possibly being TRBD1 (5 bases). This CDR3 comprises 16 residues. V lost 4 bases, J lost 8 bases, and 24 bases lay in between. The germline V gene encodes CDR1 SGDLS and CDR2 YYNGEE. Written as DNA, the CDR3 is TGTGCCAGCAGCCCCCATGATATGGTTGGGGCGAGAGAAGCTTTCTTT. It codes for CASSPHDMVGAREAFF.

The chain is built from TRBV15 and TRBJ2-1; the D gene is possibly TRBD1 (5 bases). CDR1 is LNHNV, CDR2 YYDKDF, per germline (reference sequence). V lost 3 bases to trimming and J lost 6 bases, with 9 bases between them. This CDR3 is built from 13 residues. The CDR3 nucleotides read TGTGCCACCAGCAGTTCCAGGGTCAATGAGCAGTTCTTC. Translated, it gives CATSSSRVNEQFF.

This clone was seen only a few times. The J gene is TRBJ1-1, the V gene TRBV19, with D hard to call. V was clipped by 3 bases and J by 1 base, with 6 bases between them. The germline gives CDR1 LNHDA, CDR2 SQIVND (reference sequence). This CDR3 has 13 amino acids. The CDR3 region is CASSITWNTEAFF. The CDR3 nucleotides are TGTGCCAGTAGTATCACATGGAACACTGAAGCTTTCTTT. Complete variable domain (other parts from reference TRBV19 and TRBJ1-1): DGGITQSPKYLFRKEGQNVTLSCEQNLNHDAMYWYRQDPGQGLRLIYYSQIVNDFQKGDIAEGYSVSREKKESFPLTVTSAQKNPTAFYLCASSITWNTEAFFGQGTRLTVV.

The chain joins TRBV7-9 to TRBJ2-7; possible D gene TRBD2, 6 bases. Per the germline V gene, CDR1 is SEHNR and CDR2 is FQNEAQ (reference sequence). V dropped 5 bases and J dropped 2 bases, with 16 bases sitting between them. The CDR3 extends over 15 amino acids. The CDR3 bases are TGTGCCAGCAGCGTCACAGGCGGGGAAACCTACGAGCAGTACTTC. It is translated as CASSVTGGETYEQYF.

This chain joins TRBV9 and TRBJ2-1; D remains ambiguous. The CDR3 has 13 residues. Trimming left V 3 bases short and J 4 bases short, with 8 bases between. Looked up from germline, CDR1 is SGDLS and CDR2 is YYNGEE. The DNA of the CDR3 is TGTGCCAGCAGCGCCGGAGAATACAATGAGCAGTTCTTC. Residues: CASSAGEYNEQFF. Together with reference TRBV9 and TRBJ2-1, the CDR3 gives the full variable domain: DSGVTQTPKHLITATGQRVTLRCSPRSGDLSVYWYQQSLDQGLQFLIQYYNGEERAKGNILERFSAQQFPDLHSELNLSSLELGDSALYFCASSAGEYNEQFFGPGTRLTVL.